This T cell receptor beta chain was recorded in a study of ipilimumab plus nivolumab after autologous stem cell transplantation. Regarding the study as a whole: TCR repertoire, Treg phenotype and gut microbiota reportedly support more study of this approach.

A word on this clone: Its matching antigen is unknown.

Through week 26, nivolumab 3 mg/kg IV was given weeks 1, 4, 7, 10, then biweekly. Libraries were prepared by immunoSEQ multiplex PCR; TCRdb keeps only in-frame clonotypes and omits some of them. The table shows roughly 43,000 clones, with approximately 90% occurring only once. CDR3 length equals 13 residues. Looked up from germline, CDR1 is MNHNY and CDR2 is SVGAGI (reference sequence). The V gene end was trimmed by 0 bases and the J gene end by 13 bases; junction bases not matched to a gene: 8. Sequencing used PBMCs, obtained in a trial of ipilimumab plus nivolumab as post-transplant consolidation. The TCR sequence derives from a male donor with multiple myeloma. This chain links TRBV6-6 with TRBJ2-7; 8 bases fit TRBD2. Here the CDR3 reads CASSYSEGLVTYF. As DNA, the CDR3 is TGTGCCAGCAGTTACTCCGAGGGACTAGTCACTTACTTC.